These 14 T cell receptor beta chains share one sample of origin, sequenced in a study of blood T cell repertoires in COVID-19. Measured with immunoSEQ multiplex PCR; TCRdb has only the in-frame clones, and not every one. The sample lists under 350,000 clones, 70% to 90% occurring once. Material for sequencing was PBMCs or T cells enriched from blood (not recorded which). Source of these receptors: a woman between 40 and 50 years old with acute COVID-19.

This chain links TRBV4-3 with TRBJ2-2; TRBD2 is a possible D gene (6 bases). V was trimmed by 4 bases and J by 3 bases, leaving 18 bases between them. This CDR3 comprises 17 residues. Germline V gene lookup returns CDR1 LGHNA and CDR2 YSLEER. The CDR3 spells CASSLWWRVFYTGELFF. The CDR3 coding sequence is TGCGCCAGCAGCCTGTGGTGGAGGGTCTTTTACACCGGGGAGCTGTTTTTT.

The CDR3 bases are TGTGCCAGCAGCTTCGGGGGACAGGGGACAGATACGCAGTATTTT. It encodes CASSFGGQGTDTQYF. The chain has TRBV5-5 and TRBJ2-3; 10 nucleotides agree with TRBD1. The V segment lost 2 bases and the J segment 3 bases; nucleotides outside the gene matches: 3. CDR1 SGHKS and CDR2 YYEKEE come from the germline V gene (reference sequence). The CDR3 runs 15 residues.

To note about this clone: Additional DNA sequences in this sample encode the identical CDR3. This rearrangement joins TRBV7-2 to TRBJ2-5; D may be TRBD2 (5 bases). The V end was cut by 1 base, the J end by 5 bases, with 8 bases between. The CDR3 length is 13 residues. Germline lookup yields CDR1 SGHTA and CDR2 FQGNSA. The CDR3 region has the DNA TGTGCCAGCAGCTTAGGAGGGCGCGAGACCCAGTACTTC. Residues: CASSLGGRETQYF.

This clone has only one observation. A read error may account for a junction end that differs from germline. The CDR3 DNA follows: TGTGCCAGCAGCCAAGGAGGGGGCCAGGGATACGGCTTC. Amino acid sequence: CASSQGGGQGYGF. The J gene is TRBJ1-2, the V gene TRBV3-1 (or the pseudogene TRBV3-2); TRBD1 aligns across 7 bases. The CDR3 loop spans 13 amino acids. CDR1 and CDR2 from the germline V gene are LGHDT and YNNKEL (reference sequence).

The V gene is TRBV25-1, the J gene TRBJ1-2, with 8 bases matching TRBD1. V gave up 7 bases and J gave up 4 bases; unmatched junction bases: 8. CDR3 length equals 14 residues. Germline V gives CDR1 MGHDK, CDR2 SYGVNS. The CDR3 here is CASTSDRVPYGYTF. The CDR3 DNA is TGTGCCAGCACATCGGACAGGGTTCCCTATGGCTACACCTTC.

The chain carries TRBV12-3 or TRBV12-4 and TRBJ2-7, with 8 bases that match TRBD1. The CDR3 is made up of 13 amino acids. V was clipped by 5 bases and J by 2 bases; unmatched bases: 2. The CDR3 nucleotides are TGTGCCAGCAGTAAGGACAGGGCCTACGAGCAGTACTTC. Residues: CASSKDRAYEQYF.

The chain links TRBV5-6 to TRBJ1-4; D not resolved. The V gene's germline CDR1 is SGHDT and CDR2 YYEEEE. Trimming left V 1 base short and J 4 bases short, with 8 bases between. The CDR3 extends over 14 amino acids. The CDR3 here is CASSLYSHNEKLFF. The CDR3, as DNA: TGTGCCAGCAGCTTGTACAGCCATAATGAAAAACTGTTTTTT.

The CDR3 sequence: CASSQDRDRNYGYTF. The CDR3 DNA reads TGCGCCAGCAGCCAAGATCGGGACAGAAACTATGGCTACACCTTC. The J gene is TRBJ1-2, the V gene TRBV4-3; 7 nucleotides line up with TRBD1. Germline-derived CDR1 and CDR2 are LGHNA and YSLEER. This CDR3 spans 15 amino acids. V gave up 0 bases and J gave up 2 bases; unmatched junction bases: 3.

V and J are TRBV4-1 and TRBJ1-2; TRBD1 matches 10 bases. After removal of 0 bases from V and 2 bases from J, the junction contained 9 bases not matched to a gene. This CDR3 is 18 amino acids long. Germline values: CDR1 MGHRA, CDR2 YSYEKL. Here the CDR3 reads CASSQDLKTGGLNYGYTF. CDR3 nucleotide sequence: TGCGCCAGCAGCCAAGACCTGAAGACAGGGGGCCTAAACTATGGCTACACCTTC.

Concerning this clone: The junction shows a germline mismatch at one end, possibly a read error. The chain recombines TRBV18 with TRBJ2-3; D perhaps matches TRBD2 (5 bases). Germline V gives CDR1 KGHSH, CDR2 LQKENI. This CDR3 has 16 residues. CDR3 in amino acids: CASPPGQPGGTDTQYF. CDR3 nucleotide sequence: TGTGCCAGCCCACCTGGGCAGCCCGGGGGCACAGATACGCAGTATTTT.

CDR3 nucleotide sequence: TGTGCCAGCAGTGGAAGACTAGCGGGAGGGTTGGATGAGCAGTTCTTC. It translates to CASSGRLAGGLDEQFF. The V and J genes are TRBV6-1 and TRBJ2-1, with 14 bases fitting TRBD2. This CDR3 region has 16 residues. CDR1 is MNHNS, CDR2 SASEGT, per germline. After removal of 4 bases from V and 8 bases from J, the junction contained 7 bases not matched to a gene.

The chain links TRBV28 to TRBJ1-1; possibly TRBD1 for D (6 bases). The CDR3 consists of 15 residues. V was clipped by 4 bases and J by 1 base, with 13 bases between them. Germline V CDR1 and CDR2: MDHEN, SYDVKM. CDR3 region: CASSSQGQRNTEAFF. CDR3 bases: TGTGCCAGCAGTTCCCAGGGGCAAAGGAACACTGAAGCTTTCTTT.

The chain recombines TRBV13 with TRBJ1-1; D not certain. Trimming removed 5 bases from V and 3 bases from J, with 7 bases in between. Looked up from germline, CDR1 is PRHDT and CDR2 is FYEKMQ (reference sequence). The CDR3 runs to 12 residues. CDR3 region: CASSLEYTEAFF. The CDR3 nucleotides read TGTGCCAGCAGCCTCGAGTACACTGAAGCTTTCTTT.

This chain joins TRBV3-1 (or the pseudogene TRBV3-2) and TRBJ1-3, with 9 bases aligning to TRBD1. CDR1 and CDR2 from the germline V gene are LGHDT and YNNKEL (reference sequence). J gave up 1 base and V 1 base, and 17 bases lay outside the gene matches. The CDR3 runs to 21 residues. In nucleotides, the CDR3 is TGTGCCAGCAGCCAAGTACTCTCCGGGACAGGGCTCGGTGGTTCTGGAAACACCATATATTTT. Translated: CASSQVLSGTGLGGSGNTIYF.